These 15 T cell receptor beta chains were sequenced from one sample in a study of blood T cell repertoires in COVID-19. TCRdb keeps only in-frame clones here, not all; method: immunoSEQ multiplex PCR. Of some 150,000 clones in the sample, roughly 81% were seen once. The sequencing input was peripheral blood. The receptors stem from a human donor with acute or convalescent COVID-19. The donor label of this sample is uncertain.

The chain joins TRBV11-3 to TRBJ2-1; D perhaps matches TRBD1 (5 bases). V gave up 1 base and J gave up 10 bases, with 11 bases separating them. The CDR3 is 13 residues long. CDR1 and CDR2 from the germline V gene are SGHNT and YENEEA. Here the CDR3 reads CASSLVRQGEQFF. CDR3 bases: TGTGCCAGCAGCTTAGTACGCCAGGGCGAGCAGTTCTTC.

This chain's CDR3 is CASSFDTGGNTIYF. CDR3 bases: TGCGCCAGCAGCTTTGACACGGGGGGAAACACCATATATTTT. The chain is built from TRBV5-1 and TRBJ1-3; no reliable D call. The germline V gene encodes CDR1 SGHRS and CDR2 YFSETQ. The V and J ends lost 2 bases and 4 bases respectively, with 10 bases between them. The CDR3 sequence is 14 residues long. Complete variable domain (other parts from reference TRBV5-1 and TRBJ1-3): KAGVTQTPRYLIKTRGQQVTLSCSPISGHRSVSWYQQTPGQGLQFLFEYFSETQRNKGNFPGRFSGRQFSNSRSEMNVSTLELGDSALYLCASSFDTGGNTIYFGEGSWLTVV.

The chain carries TRBV5-4 and TRBJ1-3; no definite D call. Germline V gives CDR1 SGHNT, CDR2 YYREEE (reference sequence). The CDR3 totals 13 residues. V was clipped by 0 bases and J by 5 bases, with 6 bases between them. The CDR3 nucleotides are TGTGCCAGCAGCTTGGGGGAGCGAAACACCATATATTTT. This encodes CASSLGERNTIYF.

V and J are TRBV7-9 and TRBJ2-5; the D is unclear. CDR3 size: 13 residues. The germline V gene encodes CDR1 SEHNR and CDR2 FQNEAQ (reference sequence). V gave up 6 bases and J gave up 3 bases, with 11 bases separating them. CDR3 region: CASSFATEETQYF. CDR3 DNA: TGTGCCAGCAGTTTCGCGACTGAAGAGACCCAGTACTTC. The full variable domain, in which reference TRBV7-9 and TRBJ2-5 provide the parts outside the CDR3, is DTGVSQNPRHKITKRGQNVTFRCDPISEHNRLYWYRQTLGQGPEFLTYFQNEAQLEKSRLLSDRFSAERPKGSFSTLEIQRTEQGDSAMYLCASSFATEETQYFGPGTRLLVL.

CDR3 DNA sequence: TGTGCCAGCAGCTCGACAGATACGCAGTATTTT. Translated, it gives CASSSTDTQYF. The V gene is TRBV9, the J gene TRBJ2-3; no firm D call. Looked up from germline, CDR1 is SGDLS and CDR2 is YYNGEE. The CDR3 is 11 residues long. Trimming pared 4 bases from V and 3 bases from J, leaving 3 bases between. Looking up the rest from reference TRBV9 and TRBJ2-3 gives the full variable domain: DSGVTQTPKHLITATGQRVTLRCSPRSGDLSVYWYQQSLDQGLQFLIQYYNGEERAKGNILERFSAQQFPDLHSELNLSSLELGDSALYFCASSSTDTQYFGPGTRLTVL.

This clone appeared a few times. Other DNA sequences of this sample code for an identical CDR3. CDR3 region: CASSITGGAGTEAFF. The CDR3 region has the DNA TGTGCCAGTAGTATTACAGGGGGCGCAGGGACTGAAGCTTTCTTT. V is TRBV19 and J is TRBJ1-1; 9 bases map to TRBD1. Germline lookup yields CDR1 LNHDA and CDR2 SQIVND (reference sequence). The junction had 7 bases not matched to a gene; V was cut back by 3 bases and J by 5 bases. This CDR3 is built from 15 residues.

The rearrangement joins TRBV11-3 to TRBJ2-1, with D tentatively TRBD1 (5 bases). Germline CDR1 and CDR2: SGHNT and YENEEA. There are 16 residues in the CDR3. V lost 1 base, J lost 1 base, and 11 bases lay in between. This CDR3 is CASSLVGQESYNEQFF. The CDR3 DNA reads TGTGCCAGCAGCTTAGTGGGGCAGGAGTCCTACAATGAGCAGTTCTTC.

The CDR3 spells CASSVRQDRVTDTQYF. CDR3 DNA sequence: TGTGCCAGCAGCGTGAGGCAGGACAGGGTTACGGATACGCAGTATTTT. This chain uses TRBV9 with TRBJ2-3, with TRBD1 matching 8 bases. V dropped 2 bases and J dropped 6; count of bases not matched to a gene: 11. Germline CDR1 and CDR2: SGDLS and YYNGEE. The CDR3 contains 16 residues.

CDR3 residues: CASSYSGDEQFF. The CDR3 coding sequence is TGTGCCAGCAGTTACTCGGGAGATGAGCAGTTCTTC. This chain uses TRBV6-6 with TRBJ2-1; D perhaps matches TRBD2 (5 bases). Germline V gene data show CDR1 as MNHNY and CDR2 as SVGAGI (reference sequence). This CDR3 spans 12 amino acids. Trimming took off 0 bases at V and 8 bases at J, with 5 bases between the two ends.

The genes are TRBV6-1 and TRBJ1-2; unclear D gene. The V gene's germline CDR1 is MNHNS and CDR2 SASEGT. The CDR3 consists of 13 residues. V lost 1 base, J lost 8 bases, and 11 bases lay in between. The CDR3 protein is CASSEVRGLGYTF. CDR3 DNA: TGTGCCAGCAGTGAAGTGCGGGGATTGGGCTACACCTTC.

The gene calls are TRBV7-9 and TRBJ1-5, with D possibly TRBD1 on 5 matching bases. Trimming cost V 4 bases and J 6 bases, with 19 bases left between them. This CDR3 has 16 residues. Per the germline V gene, CDR1 is SEHNR and CDR2 is FQNEAQ (reference sequence). CDR3 sequence reads: CASSSSGGPGGQPQHF. Written as DNA, the CDR3 is TGTGCCAGCAGCTCCTCGGGAGGGCCGGGGGGTCAGCCCCAGCATTTT.

The chain couples TRBV11-2 to TRBJ2-3; 7 positions agree with TRBD1. This CDR3 comprises 16 residues. Per the germline V gene, CDR1 is SGHAT and CDR2 is FQNNGV. The junction had 9 bases not matched to a gene; V was cut back by 4 bases and J by 2 bases. DNA for the CDR3: TGTGCCAGCAGCTCCTGGAAGACAGGGTCCACAGATACGCAGTATTTT. Its protein product is CASSSWKTGSTDTQYF. Full variable domain (missing parts from reference TRBV11-2 and TRBJ2-3): EAGVAQSPRYKIIEKRQSVAFWCNPISGHATLYWYQQILGQGPKLLIQFQNNGVVDDSQLPKDRFSAERLKGVDSTLKIQPAKLEDSAVYLCASSSWKTGSTDTQYFGPGTRLTVL.

V is TRBV10-3 and J is TRBJ1-1; 8 bases are a match to TRBD1. CDR3 length equals 14 residues. Trimming removed 5 bases from V and 5 bases from J; junction bases left unmatched: 7. The V gene's germline CDR1 is ENHRY and CDR2 SYGVKD. CDR3 bases: TGTGCCATCAGTCCAGGGACAGGATTAACTGAAGCTTTCTTT. Translation: CAISPGTGLTEAFF.

The CDR3 nucleotides read TGTGCCAGCAGTTTGAGGGCCCCAGGAGACACCAATCAGCCCCAGCATTTT. Protein product: CASSLRAPGDTNQPQHF. V usage is TRBV27 and J usage is TRBJ1-5; D not resolved. The V gene lost 3 bases and the J gene lost 3 bases, with 18 bases spanning the gap. Germline CDR1 MNHEY, CDR2 SMNVEV (reference sequence). The CDR3 is made up of 17 amino acids.

A few counts support this clone. The V and J genes are TRBV6-4 and TRBJ1-5, with a tentative D call TRBD1 (6 bases). This CDR3 contains 14 residues. The ends were cut back, 4 bases at V and 7 bases at J, with 14 bases in the middle. The germline V gene encodes CDR1 MRHNA and CDR2 SNTAGT. CDR3 bases: TGTGCCAGCAGTGCACAGGGTGGGAAGCAGCCCCAGCATTTT. Translating it yields CASSAQGGKQPQHF.